This TCR beta chain was sequenced for a study of OX40 agonist ivuxolimab in advanced cancers. General notes on the study: Ivuxolimab was an agonistic, fully human IgG2 monoclonal antibody directed against OX40 (CD134), a costimulatory receptor. Intravenous ivuxolimab was administered to patients every 2 weeks at six dose levels: 0.01, 0.1, 0.3, 1.5, 3 and 10 mg/kg. Of the roughly 52 dose-escalation patients, hepatocellular carcinoma was present in around 20, melanoma in roughly 15, renal cell carcinoma in 9 and head and neck cancer in 9. A male proportion of roughly 80% and a mean age of about 60 years, ranging from 23 to 79, were recorded for the dose-escalation cohort. Prior anti-PD-1, anti-PD-L1 or anti-CTLA-4 therapy was permitted, and checkpoint inhibitors had been received by under 50% of dose-escalation patients. Three dose-escalation patients achieved partial responses, one with hepatocellular carcinoma and two with cutaneous melanoma. Peripheral TCRbeta sequencing was intended to test whether TCR sequence diversity was altered and clonal T-cell expansion was caused by ivuxolimab. The paper reports the monotherapy dose-escalation portion (N = 52 patients) of the phase I ivuxolimab trial. Study-level results and caveats: After ivuxolimab, more expanded clones were found on average in CD8+ T cells than in CD4+ T cells. Low levels of normalized T-cell clonal expansion were also seen in some patients who did not respond. In the 0.1-3.0 mg/kg groups, partial responders were among the patients with the lowest normalized peripheral clonal expansion, particularly in CD8+ T cells. Which antigens the clonally expanded peripheral T cells were specific for was not determined. Clonal expansion of both CD4+ and CD8+ blood T cells was observed from baseline to week 6 at doses 0.1 to 3.0 mg/kg.

This clone was counted between two and nine times. The antigen it recognizes is unknown. Per-base quality was not reported, and no clone a single base away is much larger than it. Genomic DNA was isolated from the sorted cells so that the TCRbeta CDR3 region could be sequenced. The immunoSEQ Assay was used for sequencing of TCRbeta CDR3 regions. TCRdb mirrors the immuneACCESS table, restricted to in-frame sequences. Some clones are absent from its copies; in checked studies, under half trace to an unresolved V gene, and the reason for the others is unknown. This sample lists approximately 31,000 clones; 60% to 85% were detected once. Approximately 20% of the sample is held by the ten biggest clonotypes. Based on the germline V gene (reference sequence), the CDR1 and CDR2 sequences are LNHNV and YYDKDF. V drops 0 bases and J drops 5 bases, leaving 10 bases in between. The CDR3 measures 14 amino acids from cysteine to phenylalanine. Of all the DNA, just the CDR3 is kept, 42 bases in frame from base 1.

Patients with autoimmune disease history or receiving systemic immunosuppression were excluded from the trial. Peripheral blood for TCR sequencing was collected from all dose cohorts at baseline, on cycle 4 day 1, and on cycle 7 day 1. The samples were drawn from a first-in-human, open-label, multicenter phase I dose-escalation trial of ivuxolimab. The trial enrolled adults with locally advanced or metastatic head and neck squamous cell, hepatocellular, melanoma or renal cell carcinoma. CD4+ and CD8+ T cells were sorted separately from peripheral blood before TCR sequencing. This TCR derives from an adult with an advanced solid tumor such as melanoma, head and neck, liver or kidney cancer. The receptor chain draws on TRBV15 and TRBJ1-1; the D gene remains uncertain. The specimen comprised CD4+ or CD8+ T cells sorted from blood, sampled in a trial of the OX40 agonist ivuxolimab. Here the CDR3 is given as CATSRDIRWTEAFF. DNA sequence: TGTGCCACCAGCAGAGATATTCGGTGGACTGAAGCTTTCTTT.